The clone carrying this T cell receptor (beta chain) was seen a handful of times. Template material for amplifying TCR beta CDR3 regions consisted of RNA transcripts. With the HTBI primer set, the TCR CDR3 went through a first round of RT-PCR. TCRdb reanalysed the multiplex PCR reads using MiXCR and keeps one entry per CDR3 protein. The sample carries a few hundred thousand distinct CDR3 sequences, roughly 18% recorded once. Trimming cost V 3 bases and J 8 bases; bases outside gene matches: 9. The germline V gene encodes CDR1 KGHSH and CDR2 LQKENI. The CDR3 totals 15 residues. These data belong to a study of T cells in Graves' hyperthyroidism and ophthalmopathy.

Sequenced material: blood. This clonotype originated in a man in his forties with Graves' hyperthyroidism. This chain uses TRBV18 with TRBJ1-4; 7 bases map to TRBD1. The chain's CDR3 is CASSPRTGTNEKLFF. CDR3 bases: TGTGCCAGCTCACCCCGGACAGGAACCAACGAAAAACTGTTTTTT.